This entry is about one TCR beta chain. This sample was taken from a study of T cells in Graves' hyperthyroidism and ophthalmopathy. TCR beta CDR3 regions were amplified from RNA transcripts. Using the HTBI primer set, a first-round RT-PCR was run on the TCR CDR3. In TCRdb, the multiplex PCR reads were re-called with MiXCR into one record per CDR3 protein. The table records roughly 500,000 distinct CDR3 sequences, about half of them present only once. The CDR3 sequence is 16 residues long. Germline CDR1 reads KGHDR; CDR2 reads SFDVKD. Trimming left V 2 bases short and J 7 bases short, with 19 bases between.

The clonotype originates from an adult woman with Graves' disease, either hyperthyroidism or ophthalmopathy (not recorded which). Material: peripheral blood or thyroid tissue (not recorded which). The chain has TRBV24-1 and TRBJ1-2, with D possibly being TRBD1 (5 bases). This CDR3 reads CATSDSRLVGTGGYTF. The CDR3 region has the DNA TGTGCCACCAGTGATTCGCGCTTGGTCGGTACAGGTGGCTACACCTTC.